This TCR beta chain derives from a study of blood T cell repertoires in COVID-19. Study in general: The analysed material was cDNA or gDNA that came from T cells, B-cell-depleted T cells, or PBMCs.

Original processing methods: Quantification of nucleated cells was approximated via reference gene primer amplification. Profiled with immunoSEQ multiplex PCR; TCRdb holds only in-frame clones, not every one. The DNA was the basis for D and trimming; V, J and clone size are from that table. This sample has about 300,000 clones, with around 90% found just once. Germline values: CDR1 KGHDR, CDR2 SFDVKD. This CDR3 region has 13 residues. V gave up 7 bases and J gave up 2 bases, with 9 bases separating them. The sequenced sample consisted of peripheral blood. The chain has TRBV24-1 and TRBJ2-3, with D possibly matching TRBD1 (5 bases). The sequence was obtained from a man aged 18 to 29 with active or convalescent COVID-19. The DNA for the CDR3 is TGTGCCACCAGCACAGGCTTCACAGATACGCAGTATTTT. It yields the protein CATSTGFTDTQYF.